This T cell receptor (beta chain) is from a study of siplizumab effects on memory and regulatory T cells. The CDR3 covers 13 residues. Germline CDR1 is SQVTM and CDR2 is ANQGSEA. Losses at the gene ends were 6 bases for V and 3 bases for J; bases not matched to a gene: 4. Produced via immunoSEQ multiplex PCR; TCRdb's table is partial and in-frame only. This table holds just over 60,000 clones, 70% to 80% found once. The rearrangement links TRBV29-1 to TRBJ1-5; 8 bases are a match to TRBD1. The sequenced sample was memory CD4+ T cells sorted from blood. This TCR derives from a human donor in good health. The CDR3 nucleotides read TGCAGCGTCGGGACAGGCCCCAATCAGCCCCAGCATTTT. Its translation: CSVGTGPNQPQHF.